This TCR beta chain derives from a study of T-cell reconstitution after alpha-beta-depleted transplantation in children listed by TCRdb under 2016. The study in broad terms: T-cell immune reconstitution after TCRalphabeta/CD19-depleted allogeneic hematopoietic cell transplantation in children was quantitatively tracked in the study by means of TCR repertoire profiling.

For this chain, trimming is 4 bases at the V end and 7 bases at the J end, and the number of junction bases without a gene match is 7. Looking up the germline V gene yields CDR1 LGHNA and CDR2 YSLEER. Inclusive of the bounding cysteine and phenylalanine, the CDR3 is 16 residues long. Here the CDR3 DNA is all that survives: 48 bases in frame from base 1. The library was built by means of PCR. Sequenced using an Illumina HiSeq 2500. TCR libraries were prepared with molecular barcoding, using unique molecular identifiers to normalize TCRbeta repertoire quantification. TCRdb ran its own pipeline on the public reads, namely fastp trimming at Q25 and MiXCR clone calling, and kept in-frame beta chains. Rows are unified per CDR3 protein, each entry keeping the most common DNA and genes. This sample is represented by about 460,000 distinct CDR3 sequences; approximately 12% of them were singletons. The ten biggest clones cover 4.5% to 6% of the sample.

Remarks on this clonotype: This clone's antigen is unknown. It has no much larger one-base neighbor in the sample; base qualities were not kept.

The starting material was PBMCs from the stem cell graft donor, obtained from the stem cell graft. The receptor was derived from a human donor who donated a stem cell graft to a child with combined immunodeficiency. In this chain, TRBV4-3 is recombined with TRBJ2-1; a stretch of 13 junction bases matches TRBD2. For the CDR3, the sequence is CASSRRGTSGMNEQFF. The bases are TGCGCCAGCAGCCGGCGAGGGACTAGCGGGATGAATGAGCAGTTCTTC.